This is a list of T cell receptor beta chains from one sample in a study of T cells in localized non-small cell lung cancer. The table came from immunoSEQ multiplex PCR; TCRdb's copy has only in-frame clones and leaves some out. The sample has about 52,000 clones; 75% to 90% are singletons. Specimen: peripheral blood, collected before any cancer treatment. The source of these receptors is a male donor aged 60 or older with stage III squamous cell lung carcinoma. CDR3s include the opening cysteine and the closing phenylalanine or tryptophan. Fields, in order: CDR3 protein, CDR3 DNA, V gene, J gene, D gene, clone size. D genes are given only for firm matches. The listing skips clone size in some rows; elsewhere it reads once, few, many or a size class.

cdr3_aa: CARGDPSPPEQFF
cdr3_nt: TGTGCCAGAGGGGACCCCTCCCCACCTGAGCAGTTCTTC
v_call: TRBV7-2
j_call: TRBJ2-1
d_call: -
clone_size: once

cdr3_aa: CASSPVGTSGYNEQFF
cdr3_nt: TGTGCCAGCAGCCCGGTCGGGACTAGCGGATACAATGAGCAGTTCTTC
v_call: TRBV4-2
j_call: TRBJ2-1
d_call: TRBD2
clone_size: -

cdr3_aa: CASSSEGYGYTF
cdr3_nt: TGTGCCAGCAGTTCGGAGGGCTATGGCTACACCTTC
v_call: TRBV2
j_call: TRBJ1-2
d_call: -
clone_size: -

cdr3_aa: CASSRDSDGYTF
cdr3_nt: TGCGCCAGCAGCCGGGACTCGGATGGCTACACCTTC
v_call: TRBV4-1
j_call: TRBJ1-2
d_call: -
clone_size: -

cdr3_aa: CASSSGLYEQYF
cdr3_nt: TGCGCCAGCAGCTCGGGGCTCTACGAGCAGTACTTC
v_call: TRBV5-1
j_call: TRBJ2-7
d_call: -
clone_size: -

cdr3_aa: CASRESTGDSNYGYTF
cdr3_nt: TGTGCCAGCAGGGAAAGCACAGGGGACTCTAACTATGGCTACACCTTC
v_call: TRBV9
j_call: TRBJ1-2
d_call: TRBD1
clone_size: -

cdr3_aa: CASSYSFTGAGNTIYF
cdr3_nt: TGTGCCAGCAGTTACTCCTTTACAGGGGCCGGAAACACCATATATTTT
v_call: TRBV6-5
j_call: TRBJ1-3
d_call: TRBD1
clone_size: -

cdr3_aa: CASSNRPGTSGGLEQYF
cdr3_nt: TGTGCCAGCAGCAACCGCCCCGGGACTAGCGGGGGTCTGGAGCAGTACTTC
v_call: TRBV7-8
j_call: TRBJ2-7
d_call: TRBD2
clone_size: once

cdr3_aa: CASSDSGQYNQPQHF
cdr3_nt: TGTGCCAGCAGTGACAGCGGACAGTACAATCAGCCCCAGCATTTT
v_call: TRBV2
j_call: TRBJ1-5
d_call: -
clone_size: few

cdr3_aa: CASSARAGFGSNQPQHF
cdr3_nt: TGTGCCAGCTCGGCCCGCGCAGGGTTCGGGAGCAATCAGCCCCAGCATTTT
v_call: TRBV28
j_call: TRBJ1-5
d_call: -
clone_size: -

cdr3_aa: CASSSPRDRVSDSYEQYF
cdr3_nt: TGTGCCAGCAGCTCACCCCGGGACAGGGTATCCGACTCCTACGAGCAGTACTTC
v_call: TRBV7-9
j_call: TRBJ2-7
d_call: TRBD1
clone_size: -

cdr3_aa: CASSLVQRLNTEAFF
cdr3_nt: TGTGCCAGCAGCTTAGTACAGAGGTTGAACACTGAAGCTTTCTTT
v_call: TRBV7-2
j_call: TRBJ1-1
d_call: -
clone_size: -

cdr3_aa: CASSLVVSVQGNTEAFF
cdr3_nt: TGCGCCAGCAGCTTGGTTGTCAGCGTTCAAGGGAACACTGAAGCTTTCTTT
v_call: TRBV5-1
j_call: TRBJ1-1
d_call: -
clone_size: -

cdr3_aa: CASSERTSGGGRETQYF
cdr3_nt: TGCGCCAGCAGCGAGCGGACTAGCGGGGGCGGGCGAGAGACCCAGTACTTC
v_call: TRBV5-1
j_call: TRBJ2-5
d_call: TRBD2
clone_size: -

cdr3_aa: CASSAPGQRYGYTF
cdr3_nt: TGCGCCAGCAGCGCTCCGGGACAGCGATATGGCTACACCTTC
v_call: TRBV5-1
j_call: TRBJ1-2
d_call: TRBD1
clone_size: few

cdr3_aa: CASSENAGLATKNIQYF
cdr3_nt: TGTGCCAGCAGTGAAAACGCGGGACTAGCAACCAAAAACATTCAGTACTTC
v_call: TRBV2
j_call: TRBJ2-4
d_call: TRBD2
clone_size: once

cdr3_aa: CASRRGDFSYNEQFF
cdr3_nt: TGTGCCAGCCGAAGGGGGGACTTCTCCTACAATGAGCAGTTCTTC
v_call: TRBV5-4
j_call: TRBJ2-1
d_call: -
clone_size: once

cdr3_aa: CASSPGAGRLNEQFF
cdr3_nt: TGCGCCAGCAGCCCGGGGGCAGGCAGGTTGAATGAGCAGTTCTTC
v_call: TRBV5-1
j_call: TRBJ2-1
d_call: -
clone_size: -